The clone carrying this T cell receptor (beta chain) was detected only a few times. Its matching antigen is unknown. The sample belongs to a study of T cells after yellow fever vaccination. Each CDR3 protein gets one entry after TCRdb re-called the 5' RACE reads with MiXCR. In the table there are 300,000 to 450,000 distinct CDR3 sequences, 6.2% of which are singletons. Findings and caveats of the study: The secondary response peaked faster, at day 5 versus 15, but was weaker. Post-booster repertoires contained most primary-vaccination clones again (about 95% CD4, about 88% CD8).

Germline CDR1 reads DFQATT; CDR2 reads SNEGSKA (reference sequence). This CDR3 region has 13 residues. The ends were cut back, 4 bases at V and 7 bases at J, with 16 bases in the middle. The chain uses TRBV20-1 and TRBJ2-5; possible D gene TRBD2, 6 bases. The specimen comprised PBMCs, sampled 5 days after the yellow fever booster vaccination. This receptor was identified in a young man who received the YFV17D yellow fever vaccine. DNA of the CDR3: TGCAGTGCTAACGATGGAGGGGAAGTGACCCAGTACTTC. Encoded protein: CSANDGGEVTQYF.